The 21 T cell receptor beta chains given below trace back to one sample, sequenced in a study of vaccination effects on CD4 cells after COVID-19. Subsequent to approximately 9 days of culture, CD4+ T cells were isolated. The antigens these receptors bind are not known. Profiled with immunoSEQ multiplex PCR; TCRdb holds only in-frame clones, not every one. This sample yields roughly 36,000 clones, of which about four fifths are seen a single time; 3% belongs to the top ten. Material: CD4+ T cells from PBMCs cultured without peptide, obtained before COVID-19 vaccination. The receptors were sampled from a human donor who received a COVID-19 vaccine.

This chain uses TRBV1 with TRBJ2-3; the table's D call, TRBD2, has no DNA check behind it. TRBV1 is a pseudogene. The CDR3 length is 13 residues. The CDR3, as DNA: TGCACCAGCAGCCTGACTAGCGGAGATACGCAGTATTTT. It yields the protein CTSSLTSGDTQYF.

The chain employs TRBV6-1 and TRBJ2-6, with D possibly matching TRBD1 (6 bases). Deletions cut 4 bases from V and 1 base from J, with 14 bases between. The CDR3 consists of 17 residues. From germline, CDR1 is MNHNS and CDR2 SASEGT. For the CDR3, the DNA is TGTGCCAGCAGTGGGGGGAGACAGGTATCTGGGGCCAACGTCCTGACTTTC. Residues: CASSGGRQVSGANVLTF.

This sequence joins TRBV6-1 and TRBJ2-1; 7 bases align to TRBD2. Germline V gene lookup returns CDR1 MNHNS and CDR2 SASEGT. V was pared by 1 base and J by 8 bases, with 5 bases of the junction left unmatched. This CDR3 has 14 residues. CDR3 loop: CASSEVGGIDEQFF. Written as DNA, the CDR3 is TGTGCCAGCAGTGAAGTGGGGGGGATCGATGAGCAGTTCTTC.

The genes are TRBV4-2 and TRBJ1-3; D gene ambiguous. Trimming took off 0 bases at V and 2 bases at J, with 5 bases between the two ends. Germline CDR1 and CDR2: LGHNA and YNFKEQ. The CDR3 runs 14 residues. The CDR3 DNA is TGTGCCAGCAGCCAAGATAGCCCTGGAAACACCATATATTTT. This codes for CASSQDSPGNTIYF.

The table lists this clone with a few counts. The V and J genes are TRBV28 and TRBJ1-2, with D possibly TRBD1 on 5 matching bases. Germline V gives CDR1 MDHEN, CDR2 SYDVKM. CDR3 length: 15 amino acids. Deletions cut 5 bases from V and 7 bases from J, with 20 bases between. The CDR3 bases are TGTGCCAGCAGTCCGGGACTCGGAGGGCAGCTTGGCTACACCTTC. Translation gives CASSPGLGGQLGYTF.

The rearrangement links TRBV10-3 to TRBJ2-3; 7 bases fit TRBD1. The CDR3 extends over 13 amino acids. Germline CDR1 is ENHRY and CDR2 is SYGVKD. The V segment lost 9 bases and the J segment 2 bases; nucleotides outside the gene matches: 5. CDR3 DNA: TGTGCCATTACGCAGGGGGACACAGATACGCAGTATTTT. It codes for CAITQGDTDTQYF.

This chain connects TRBV5-1 to TRBJ2-2; 7 bases are shared with TRBD1. CDR3 length equals 16 residues. The V gene's germline CDR1 is SGHRS and CDR2 YFSETQ. Trimming took 9 bases from V and 4 from J; bases not matched to a gene: 15. CDR3 coding DNA: TGCGCCACCAAGGAAGGGGGCGCTTTATTCACCGGGGAGCTGTTTTTT. Translated, it gives CATKEGGALFTGELFF.

Concerning this clone: An end of the junction differs from the germline gene, which may be a read error. This chain joins TRBV29-1 and TRBJ1-1; D possibly corresponds to TRBD1 (5 bases). The CDR3 totals 12 residues. Germline CDR1 is SQVTM and CDR2 is ANQGSEA. The CDR3 bases are TGCAGCGCTGGACATCCGAACGCTGAAGCTTTCTTT. This translates into CSAGHPNAEAFF.

The chain recombines TRBV18 with TRBJ1-2; the D gene is possibly TRBD1 (5 bases). The germline V gene encodes CDR1 KGHSH and CDR2 LQKENI. Trimming removed 3 bases at V and 5 bases at J, with 13 bases between. The CDR3 extends over 14 amino acids. The CDR3 sequence is CASSPAGTDYGYTF. CDR3 DNA sequence: TGTGCCAGCTCACCGGCCGGGACGGATTATGGCTACACCTTC.

J is TRBJ1-1 and V is TRBV7-2, with no clear D. V was cut by 4 bases and J by 4 bases, with 16 bases left in between. Germline V lookup: CDR1 SGHTA, CDR2 FQGNSA. The CDR3 totals 15 residues. The CDR3 reads CASSSRVLGGTEAFF. CDR3 DNA sequence: TGTGCCAGCAGCTCCCGGGTCCTCGGAGGCACTGAAGCTTTCTTT.

The chain links TRBV4-3 to TRBJ2-1, with TRBD2 as a possible D gene (6 bases). V lost 1 base to trimming and J lost 4 bases, with 17 bases between them. The CDR3 consists of 17 residues. CDR1 is LGHNA, CDR2 YSLEER, per germline. The CDR3 nucleotides are TGCGCCAGCAGCCAAGGATCGGTGGGGGGATTTTACAATGAGCAGTTCTTC. This encodes CASSQGSVGGFYNEQFF.

This chain uses TRBV10-3 with TRBJ1-6, with D perhaps matching TRBD1 (6 bases). This CDR3 has 14 residues. Germline CDR1 reads ENHRY; CDR2 reads SYGVKD. The V end lost 5 bases, the J end lost 10 bases, and 15 bases lay between the germline ends. CDR3 residues: CAISPEQGRSPLHF. In DNA, the CDR3 is TGTGCCATCAGTCCTGAGCAGGGGAGGTCACCCCTCCACTTT.

J is TRBJ2-7 and V is TRBV18, with 14 bases identical to TRBD2. Per germline, CDR1 KGHSH and CDR2 LQKENI. The CDR3 runs to 15 residues. V dropped 3 bases and J dropped 6; count of bases not matched to a gene: 4. The chain's CDR3 is CASSPTSGRAFEQYF. The CDR3 nucleotides are TGTGCCAGCTCACCGACTAGCGGGAGGGCGTTCGAGCAGTACTTC. The whole variable domain, filled in from reference TRBV18 and TRBJ2-7, reads NAGVMQNPRHLVRRRGQEARLRCSPMKGHSHVYWYRQLPEEGLKFMVYLQKENIIDESGMPKERFSAEFPKEGPSILRIQQVVRGDSAAYFCASSPTSGRAFEQYFGPGTRLTVT.

The chain employs TRBV5-5 and TRBJ1-2; no clear D gene. Looked up from germline, CDR1 is SGHKS and CDR2 is YYEKEE (reference sequence). Trimming shortened V by 1 base and J by 4 bases, and 17 bases separated the two germline ends. The CDR3 has 16 amino acids. This CDR3 is CASSLIKTRRPYGYTF. The CDR3, as DNA: TGTGCCAGCAGCTTGATCAAGACAAGGAGGCCCTATGGCTACACCTTC.

The chain has TRBV6-6 and TRBJ1-2, with 11 bases aligning to TRBD1. The CDR3 is 15 amino acids. Germline lookup yields CDR1 MNHNY and CDR2 SVGAGI (reference sequence). Losses at the gene ends were 2 bases for V and 6 bases for J; bases not matched to a gene: 5. The CDR3 DNA sequence: TGTGCCAGCAGTTACACTGGGACAGGGGGAAATGGCTACACCTTC. As protein: CASSYTGTGGNGYTF.

This clone appeared a single time. The genes are TRBV19 and TRBJ2-1; 12 nucleotides line up with TRBD2. Germline lookup yields CDR1 LNHDA and CDR2 SQIVND (reference sequence). The CDR3 is 15 residues long. The V and J ends lost 3 bases and 8 bases, in that order; junction bases with no gene match: 5. CDR3: CASSIILAGGYEQFF. In nucleotides, the CDR3 is TGTGCCAGTAGTATCATCCTAGCGGGAGGGTATGAGCAGTTCTTC.

As DNA, the CDR3 is TGCGCCAGCAGCTACGTGACAGGGGCAGGGAACTATGGCTACACCTTC. The encoded protein is CASSYVTGAGNYGYTF. The chain is built from TRBV5-1 and TRBJ1-2, with 8 positions matching TRBD1. This CDR3 comprises 16 residues. Germline V CDR1 and CDR2: SGHRS, YFSETQ. V lost 3 bases to trimming and J lost 2 bases; unmatched junction nucleotides: 9.

The gene calls are TRBV9 and TRBJ1-2; 7 bases line up with TRBD1. Germline V lookup: CDR1 SGDLS, CDR2 YYNGEE. The J segment lost 2 bases and the V segment lost 3 bases, leaving 4 bases of the junction unmatched. The CDR3 is 14 residues long. The chain's CDR3 is CASSGGDRNYGYTF. The CDR3 DNA sequence: TGTGCCAGCAGCGGAGGGGACAGAAACTATGGCTACACCTTC.

The sample holds one count of this clone. V gene TRBV10-3 combines with J gene TRBJ2-7; D is perhaps TRBD2 (6 bases). The CDR3 is 12 amino acids. With 2 bases removed from V and 5 bases from J, the gap between germline ends came to 7 bases. The V gene's germline CDR1 is ENHRY and CDR2 SYGVKD. The CDR3, as DNA: TGTGCCATCAGTGAGGCGGGACACGAGCAGTACTTC. Its translation is CAISEAGHEQYF.

The V gene is TRBV4-2, the J gene TRBJ1-4, with D possibly matching TRBD1 (5 bases). CDR1 is LGHNA, CDR2 YNFKEQ, per germline. Trimming left V 4 bases short and J 15 bases short, with 18 bases between. CDR3 length: 13 amino acids. As DNA, the CDR3 is TGTGCCAGCAGCCCAGAAACGGGACTTGGAGTGTTTTTT. It translates to CASSPETGLGVFF.

This chain joins TRBV19 and TRBJ1-2; D ambiguous. CDR3 size: 12 residues. The germline V gene encodes CDR1 LNHDA and CDR2 SQIVND (reference sequence). Between the trimmed V and J ends, which lost 8 bases and 7 bases, there was a span of 14 bases. CDR3 DNA: TGTGCCAGTTTTAACAACTTGGGTGGCTACACCTTC. Amino acids: CASFNNLGGYTF.